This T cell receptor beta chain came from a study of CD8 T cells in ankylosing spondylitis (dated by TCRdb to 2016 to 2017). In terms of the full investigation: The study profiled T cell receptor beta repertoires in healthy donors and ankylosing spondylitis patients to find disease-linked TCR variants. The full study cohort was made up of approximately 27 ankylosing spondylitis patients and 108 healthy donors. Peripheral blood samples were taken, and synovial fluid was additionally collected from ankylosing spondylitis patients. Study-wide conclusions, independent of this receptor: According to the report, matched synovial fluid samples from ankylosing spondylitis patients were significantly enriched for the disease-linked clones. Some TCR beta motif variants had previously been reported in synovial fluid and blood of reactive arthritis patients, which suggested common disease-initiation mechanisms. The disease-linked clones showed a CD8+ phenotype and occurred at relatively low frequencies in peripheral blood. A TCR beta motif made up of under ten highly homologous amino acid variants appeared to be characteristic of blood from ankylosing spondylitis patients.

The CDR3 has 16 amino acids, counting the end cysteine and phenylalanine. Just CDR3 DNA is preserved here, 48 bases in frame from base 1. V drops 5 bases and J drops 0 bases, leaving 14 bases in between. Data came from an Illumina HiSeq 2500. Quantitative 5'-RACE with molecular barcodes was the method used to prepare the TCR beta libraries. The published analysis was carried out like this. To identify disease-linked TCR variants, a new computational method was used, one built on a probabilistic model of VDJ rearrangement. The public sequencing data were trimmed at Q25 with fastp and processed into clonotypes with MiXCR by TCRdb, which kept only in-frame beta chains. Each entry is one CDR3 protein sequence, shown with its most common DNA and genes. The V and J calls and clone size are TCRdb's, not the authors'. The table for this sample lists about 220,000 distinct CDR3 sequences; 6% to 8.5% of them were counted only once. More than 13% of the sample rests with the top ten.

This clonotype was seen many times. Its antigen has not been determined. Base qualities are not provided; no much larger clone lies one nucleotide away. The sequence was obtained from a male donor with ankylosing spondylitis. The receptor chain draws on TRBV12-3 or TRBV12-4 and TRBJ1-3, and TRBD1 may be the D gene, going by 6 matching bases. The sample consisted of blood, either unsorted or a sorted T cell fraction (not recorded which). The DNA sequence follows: TGTGCCAGCAGTACCAGGGACATTAACTCTGGAAACACCATATATTTT. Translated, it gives CASSTRDINSGNTIYF.